The 7 T cell receptor beta chains reported below all come from one sample, sequenced in a study of identical twins (dated by TCRdb to about 2016). Library preparation used 5' RACE. Sequenced on an Illumina HiSeq 2000. TCRdb trimmed public reads at Q25 via fastp, called clones via MiXCR and kept in-frame beta chains. For every CDR3 protein sequence, its rows merge into one entry that carries the most common genes and DNA. This sample has hundreds of thousands of distinct CDR3 sequences in its table, and over 8.5% of those were observed once. The ten largest clones represent 0.98% of the sample. This sample was also put to use in a study of yellow fever vaccine responses in identical twins.

The sample consisted of PBMCs. These receptors all come from a woman aged 18-30 years in good health.

A few counts support this clonotype. V and J are TRBV7-2 and TRBJ2-3, with D possibly matching TRBD1 (5 bases). Trimming cost V 4 bases and J 2 bases, with 10 bases left between them. This CDR3 contains 14 residues. Germline values: CDR1 SGHTA, CDR2 FQGNSA. The CDR3 DNA sequence: TGTGCCAGCAGCTCGATACAGGTCACAGATACGCAGTATTTT. Translated, it gives CASSSIQVTDTQYF. The complete variable domain, with remaining parts taken from reference TRBV7-2 and TRBJ2-3, reads GAGVSQSPSNKVTEKGKDVELRCDPISGHTALYWYRQSLGQGLEFLIYFQGNSAPDKSGLPSDRFSAERTGGSVSTLTIQRTQQEDSAVYLCASSSIQVTDTQYFGPGTRLTVL.

This clonotype has a count of ten or more. The chain carries TRBV5-1 and TRBJ2-3; D gene unclear. CDR3 length equals 15 residues. V lost 0 bases, J lost 0 bases, and 8 bases lay in between. The germline V gene has CDR1 SGHRS and CDR2 YFSETQ. CDR3 coding DNA: TGCGCCAGCAGCTTGGCCGCCTCTAGCACAGATACGCAGTATTTT. Its protein product is CASSLAASSTDTQYF.

Ten or more counts support this clonotype. The chain combines TRBV4-3 with TRBJ2-7; 10 bases are shared with TRBD1. CDR3 length equals 16 residues. V trimming: 0 bases; J trimming: 4 bases; junction bases outside the gene matches: 6. Germline CDR1 and CDR2: LGHNA and YSLEER. The CDR3 coding sequence is TGCGCCAGCAGCCAAGACGCAGGACAGGGGGTATACGAGCAGTACTTC. As protein: CASSQDAGQGVYEQYF.

The chain combines TRBV5-1 with TRBJ1-2, with 9 bases identical to TRBD1. CDR3 length: 15 amino acids. The germline CDR1 and CDR2 sequences are SGHRS and YFSETQ. Unmatched junction bases numbered 11, after V lost 3 bases and J lost 8 bases. CDR3 nucleotide sequence: TGCGCCAGCAGCTGGACTCCGGGACAGGGACAGGGCTACACCTTC. Its translation is CASSWTPGQGQGYTF.

This clonotype was seen a few times. V is TRBV20-1 and J is TRBJ2-7; D is perhaps TRBD2 (5 bases). The CDR3 is made up of 13 amino acids. The V and J ends lost 0 bases and 2 bases respectively, with 8 bases between them. Germline loops: CDR1 DFQATT, CDR2 SNEGSKA (reference sequence). The CDR3 bases are TGCAGTGCTAGAGATCACGGGGCCTACGAGCAGTACTTC. Amino acid sequence: CSARDHGAYEQYF.

This clonotype appeared many times. The chain carries TRBV28 and TRBJ2-7, with TRBD2 identical over 12 bases. This CDR3 comprises 19 residues. Germline CDR1 and CDR2: MDHEN and SYDVKM. The ends lost 6 bases at V and 4 bases at J; junction bases unmatched: 19. The CDR3 loop reads CASSQLPSGRDLGRYEQYF. The CDR3, as DNA: TGTGCCAGCAGCCAACTACCTAGCGGGAGGGACTTAGGCCGTTACGAGCAGTACTTC.

This clonotype showed up many times. The chain is built from TRBV12-3 or TRBV12-4 and TRBJ2-7; 7 bases agree with TRBD1. The trim removed 2 bases at V and 2 bases at J, leaving 12 bases unmatched. This CDR3 has 17 residues. The CDR3 region is CASSLRALGQIAYEQYF. The CDR3 nucleotides read TGTGCCAGCAGTTTACGGGCCTTGGGACAGATAGCCTACGAGCAGTACTTC.